The clone carrying this T cell receptor (beta chain) has more than one count but fewer than ten. The data were taken from a study of T cells after yellow fever vaccination. TCRdb used MiXCR to reprocess the 5' RACE reads, holding one entry per CDR3 protein. The profile shows 450,000 to 650,000 distinct CDR3 sequences, around an eighth of them singletons. Germline V gene lookup returns CDR1 LNHDA and CDR2 SQIVND (reference sequence). J lost 5 bases, V lost 5 bases, and 4 bases had no gene match. This CDR3 contains 15 residues. The TCR comes from a man aged 25 to 40 who received the YFV17D yellow fever vaccine. The specimen comprised PBMCs, sampled on the day of the yellow fever booster vaccination. This chain connects TRBV19 to TRBJ2-1; TRBD2 agrees at 12 bases. CDR3 region: CASSALAGGDNEQFF. CDR3 sequence (DNA): TGTGCCAGTAGTGCACTAGCGGGAGGTGACAATGAGCAGTTCTTC.